This TCR beta chain came from a study of blood T cell repertoires in COVID-19. Study background: Samples representing acute and convalescent COVID-19 were sourced from the United States, Italy and Spain. PBMCs, B-cell-depleted T cells, or T cells were the source of the cDNA or gDNA that made up the material.

V lost 6 bases, J lost 4 bases, and 3 bases stayed unmatched. The germline CDR1 and CDR2 sequences are SNHLY and FYNNEI. The CDR3 has 15 residues. Study processing details: How many nucleated cells were present was estimated from reference gene primer amplification. The table came from immunoSEQ multiplex PCR; TCRdb's copy has only in-frame clones and leaves some out. That table furnishes V, J and clone size, whereas the DNA furnished D and trimming. The table shows 170,000 or so clones, with roughly 87% occurring only once. The sequence was obtained from a young man who had recovered from COVID-19. Material for sequencing was peripheral blood. This sequence joins TRBV2 and TRBJ1-6; 10 nucleotides match TRBD1. The CDR3 coding sequence is TGTGCCAGCAGGGGGACAGGGGATTATAATTCACCCCTCCACTTT. Residues: CASRGTGDYNSPLHF.